The entry below describes one TCR beta chain. Its antigen is undetermined. Data came from immunoSEQ multiplex PCR; TCRdb stores just in-frame clones and leaves some out. The top ten hold roughly 4% of the sample, which has about 5,500 clones, approximately 87% seen once. V gave up 5 bases and J gave up 0 bases; unmatched junction bases: 10. CDR1 and CDR2 (germline): SGHKS, YYEKEE (reference sequence). The CDR3 is 17 amino acids. These data come from a study of immune evolution from preneoplasia to lung adenocarcinoma. Findings and caveats of the study: Normal lung had highest clonality; later lesions appeared denser, more diverse. Normal lung had the highest top T cell clone frequencies.

The sequencing sample was made of FFPE adjacent normal lung tissue. This sequence originates from a person aged 70 to 85 with lung adenocarcinoma. The J gene is TRBJ1-5, the V gene TRBV5-5; 8 bases agree with TRBD1. Written as DNA, the CDR3 is TGTGCCAGCAGTGGCGGACAGGGACCCTATAGCAATCAGCCCCAGCATTTT. Its translation: CASSGGQGPYSNQPQHF.